These 16 T cell receptor beta chains share one sample of origin, sequenced in a study of blood T cell repertoires in COVID-19. This table comes from immunoSEQ multiplex PCR, and its TCRdb copy is limited to in-frame clones, with some not included. The sample includes approximately 88,000 clones, over 70% of them seen just once. The specimen was peripheral blood. Receptors originate from a man aged 50-60 years who had recovered from COVID-19.

The genes are TRBV4-2 and TRBJ2-5; a possible D gene is TRBD2 (6 bases). In germline, CDR1 is LGHNA, CDR2 YNFKEQ. The ends were cut back, 1 base at V and 4 bases at J, with 10 bases in the middle. The CDR3 totals 14 residues. DNA of the CDR3: TGTGCCAGCAGCCAAGCGGAGGGGTTAGAGACCCAGTACTTC. Its translation is CASSQAEGLETQYF.

This rearrangement joins TRBV24-1 to TRBJ2-7; D is unresolved. Trimming cost V 1 base and J 6 bases, with 15 bases left between them. This CDR3 is 15 amino acids long. CDR1 is KGHDR and CDR2 is SFDVKD in the germline V gene. The CDR3 sequence: CATSDFGGDLSEQYF. DNA for the CDR3: TGTGCCACCAGTGATTTTGGCGGAGACCTATCCGAGCAGTACTTC.

The chain combines TRBV18 with TRBJ2-1; 8 bases are shared with TRBD1. Trimming removed 2 bases from V and 6 bases from J; junction bases left unmatched: 3. The CDR3 has 14 amino acids. Per the germline V gene, CDR1 is KGHSH and CDR2 is LQKENI. This chain's CDR3 is CASSPKDRANEQFF. The CDR3 DNA is TGTGCCAGCTCACCAAAGGACAGGGCCAATGAGCAGTTCTTC.

This chain connects TRBV6-5 to TRBJ2-7, with 11 bases identical to TRBD1. The length of the CDR3 is 12 residues. Germline CDR1 is MNHEY and CDR2 is SVGAGI. V shed 10 bases and J 4 bases; nucleotides not matched to a gene: 3. CDR3 DNA: TGTGCCACCGGGACAGGGGGTTACGAGCAGTACTTC. It is translated as CATGTGGYEQYF.

The chain couples TRBV12-3 or TRBV12-4 to TRBJ2-5; a possible D gene is TRBD2 (5 bases). CDR3 length: 13 amino acids. V shed 7 bases and J shed 3 bases, with 12 bases lying between them. Written as DNA, the CDR3 is TGTGCCAGCACTCCGGACTGGGAAGAGACCCAGTACTTC. It is translated as CASTPDWEETQYF.

This clone was counted a single time. The V call is TRBV19, the J call TRBJ1-1; TRBD1 is a possible D gene (6 bases). Per the germline V gene, CDR1 is LNHDA and CDR2 is SQIVND (reference sequence). CDR3 length equals 15 residues. The ends were cut back, 5 bases at V and 3 bases at J, with 16 bases in the middle. In DNA form, the CDR3 reads TGTGCCAGTAGTGAATCAGGGGCGGCGGACACTGAAGCTTTCTTT. It specifies CASSESGAADTEAFF.

The chain links TRBV20-1 to TRBJ2-5; 11 bases line up with TRBD2. Germline V gene sequence: CDR1 DFQATT, CDR2 SNEGSKA (reference sequence). Trimming at V came to 3 bases and at J to 2 bases, leaving 11 bases not matched to a gene. The CDR3 loop spans 17 amino acids. The CDR3 protein is CSASALAGALNQETQYF. CDR3 coding DNA: TGCAGTGCTAGTGCACTAGCGGGGGCCCTTAATCAAGAGACCCAGTACTTC.

The chain carries TRBV6-5 and TRBJ1-5; possible D gene TRBD1, 5 bases. There are 14 residues in the CDR3. Germline loops: CDR1 MNHEY, CDR2 SVGAGI. Trimming removed 2 bases from V and 3 bases from J, with 8 bases in between. CDR3 bases: TGTGCCAGCAGTTACATAGGGGACAATCAGCCCCAGCATTTT. It is translated as CASSYIGDNQPQHF.

Here the CDR3 DNA reads TGCAGCGCATCCCGGGGGCGGGGGGGCGCTGAAGCTTTCTTT. The encoded protein is CSASRGRGGAEAFF. The V and J genes are TRBV29-1 and TRBJ1-1; tentatively, D is TRBD1 (6 bases). Germline V lookup: CDR1 SQVTM, CDR2 ANQGSEA. CDR3 length: 14 residues. V lost 7 bases, J lost 6 bases, and 21 bases lay in between.

This rearrangement joins TRBV6-1 to TRBJ2-5, with D perhaps matching TRBD2 (5 bases). Germline CDR1 is MNHNS and CDR2 is SASEGT. This CDR3 is built from 14 residues. Trimming shortened V by 1 base and J by 1 base, and 7 bases separated the two germline ends. CDR3 DNA sequence: TGTGCCAGCAGTGAAGGAGGGAGCCAAGAGACCCAGTACTTC. Translated, it gives CASSEGGSQETQYF.

A single count supports this clone. The chain uses TRBV7-2 and TRBJ1-2; perhaps TRBD1 as D (5 bases). Germline values: CDR1 SGHTA, CDR2 FQGNSA. The CDR3 consists of 13 residues. V was cut by 5 bases and J by 4 bases, with 11 bases left in between. The CDR3 coding sequence is TGTGCCAGCAGCCCGGGGGGGGGCTATGGCTACACCTTC. It specifies CASSPGGGYGYTF.

The V gene is TRBV7-3, the J gene TRBJ2-1; tentative D call: TRBD2 (6 bases). Germline V lookup: CDR1 SGHTA, CDR2 FQGTGA. The CDR3 is 14 residues long. V dropped 1 base and J dropped 8 bases, with 12 bases sitting between them. The CDR3 DNA is TGTGCCAGCAGCTTAAGGGCGGGGCACGATGAGCAGTTCTTC. Its translation is CASSLRAGHDEQFF.

The chain couples TRBV7-3 to TRBJ2-3, with D possibly TRBD2 on 5 matching bases. Trimming shortened V by 0 bases and J by 6 bases, and 7 bases separated the two germline ends. This CDR3 comprises 13 residues. Germline values: CDR1 SGHTA, CDR2 FQGTGA. CDR3 bases: TGTGCCAGCAGCTTAACGCGGGTGGATACGCAGTATTTT. It specifies CASSLTRVDTQYF.

This chain uses TRBV2 with TRBJ1-2; D might be TRBD1 (5 bases). This CDR3 is built from 16 residues. Looked up from germline, CDR1 is SNHLY and CDR2 is FYNNEI. The V end was cut by 4 bases, the J end by 0 bases, with 15 bases between. CDR3 DNA: TGTGCCAGCAGTGTGGGCCCGGGGGGTACTAACTATGGCTACACCTTC. This translates into CASSVGPGGTNYGYTF.

V usage is TRBV27 and J usage is TRBJ1-5; D is perhaps TRBD1 (6 bases). This CDR3 is built from 17 residues. The germline V gene has CDR1 MNHEY and CDR2 SMNVEV (reference sequence). The V end lost 5 bases, the J end lost 1 base, and 18 bases lay between the germline ends. CDR3 coding DNA: TGTGCCAGCAGTCCCTGGGGGGGCTGGGGAAGCAATCAGCCCCAGCATTTT. Protein sequence: CASSPWGGWGSNQPQHF.

V and J are TRBV7-8 and TRBJ2-2; weak D call: TRBD2 (6 bases). The CDR3 is made up of 15 amino acids. V was trimmed by 8 bases and J by 1 base, leaving 14 bases between them. The germline V gene has CDR1 SGHVS and CDR2 FQNEAQ. CDR3: CASGTLYLNTGELFF. CDR3 bases: TGTGCCAGCGGGACTCTTTACTTGAACACCGGGGAGCTGTTTTTT.